This T cell receptor beta chain was profiled in a study of PD-1 blockade in classical Hodgkin lymphoma. V was cut by 5 bases and J by 5 bases, with 15 bases left in between. This CDR3 contains 14 residues. Germline assignment: CDR1 MGHRA and CDR2 YSYEKL. The assay was immunoSEQ multiplex PCR, and TCRdb's table has in-frame clones only and misses some. The sample has 45,000 to 60,000 clones, approximately 81% seen once. All trial patients relapsed after autologous stem cell transplantation. Progressive disease, partial response or complete response was each patient's best response. General observations from the study: The baseline diversity of complete responders showed similarity to that of newly diagnosed patients. Newly diagnosed patients were said to have less baseline TCR diversity than healthy donors did. Patients were excluded if nivolumab began under 1 year after ASCT (the autologous transplant).

As regards this clone: Its antigen remains unknown.

The sample was peripheral blood mononuclear cells (PBMCs), taken at baseline. This sequence joins TRBV4-1 and TRBJ2-5; the D gene is possibly TRBD1 (6 bases). The TCR sequence derives from a human donor with classical Hodgkin lymphoma. CDR3 sequence (DNA): TGCGCCAGCAGCATGCTAGGGGGAGTGGAGACCCAGTACTTC. Its translation: CASSMLGGVETQYF.